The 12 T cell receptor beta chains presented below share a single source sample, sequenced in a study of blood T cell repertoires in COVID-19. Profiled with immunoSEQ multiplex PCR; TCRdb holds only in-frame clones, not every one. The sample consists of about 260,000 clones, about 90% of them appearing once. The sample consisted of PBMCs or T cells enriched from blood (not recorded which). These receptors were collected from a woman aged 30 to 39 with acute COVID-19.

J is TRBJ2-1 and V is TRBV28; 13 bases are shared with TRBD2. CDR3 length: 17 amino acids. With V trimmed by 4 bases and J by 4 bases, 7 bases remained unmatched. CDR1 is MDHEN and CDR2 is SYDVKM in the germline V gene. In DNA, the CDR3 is TGTGCCAGCAGTTCAGGGACTAGCGGGATTTATTACAATGAGCAGTTCTTC. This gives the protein CASSSGTSGIYYNEQFF. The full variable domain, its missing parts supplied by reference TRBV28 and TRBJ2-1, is DVKVTQSSRYLVKRTGEKVFLECVQDMDHENMFWYRQDPGLGLRLIYFSYDVKMKEKGDIPEGYSVSREKKERFSLILESASTNQTSMYLCASSSGTSGIYYNEQFFGPGTRLTVL.

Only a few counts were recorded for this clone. This CDR3 is CASTTGTRLYEQYF. In DNA, the CDR3 is TGTGCCAGCACCACAGGGACTAGGCTCTACGAGCAGTACTTC. The chain employs TRBV28 and TRBJ2-7, with 8 bases fitting TRBD2. Germline V lookup: CDR1 MDHEN, CDR2 SYDVKM. The CDR3 is made up of 14 amino acids. V lost 7 bases to trimming and J lost 3 bases; unmatched junction nucleotides: 8. Using reference TRBV28 and TRBJ2-7 for the parts outside the CDR3, the full variable domain is DVKVTQSSRYLVKRTGEKVFLECVQDMDHENMFWYRQDPGLGLRLIYFSYDVKMKEKGDIPEGYSVSREKKERFSLILESASTNQTSMYLCASTTGTRLYEQYFGPGTRLTVT.

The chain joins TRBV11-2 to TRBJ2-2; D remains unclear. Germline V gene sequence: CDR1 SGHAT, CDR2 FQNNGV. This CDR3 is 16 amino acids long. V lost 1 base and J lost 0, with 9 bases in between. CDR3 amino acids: CASSLVGYANTGELFF. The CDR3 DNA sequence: TGTGCCAGCAGCTTAGTGGGCTACGCGAACACCGGGGAGCTGTTTTTT.

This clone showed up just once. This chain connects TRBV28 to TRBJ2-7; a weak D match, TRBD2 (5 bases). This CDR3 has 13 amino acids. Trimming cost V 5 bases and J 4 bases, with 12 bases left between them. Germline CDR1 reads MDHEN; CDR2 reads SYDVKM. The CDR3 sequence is CASSPDGVYEQYF. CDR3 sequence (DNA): TGTGCCAGCAGTCCCGACGGGGTGTACGAGCAGTACTTC.

The chain's CDR3 is CASSHPRTGELFF. The CDR3 coding sequence is TGCGCCAGCAGCCATCCGCGCACCGGGGAGCTGTTTTTT. The genes are TRBV5-1 and TRBJ2-2; D unresolved. This CDR3 comprises 13 residues. V shed 4 bases and J shed 4 bases, with 8 bases lying between them. Per the germline V gene, CDR1 is SGHRS and CDR2 is YFSETQ.

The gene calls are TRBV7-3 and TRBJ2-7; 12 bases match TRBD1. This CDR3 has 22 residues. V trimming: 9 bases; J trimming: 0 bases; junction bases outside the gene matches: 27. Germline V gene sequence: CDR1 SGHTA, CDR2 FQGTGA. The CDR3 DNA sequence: TGTGCCAGGCCCCCCGACCATAGACCGGGACAGGGGGCGAGACAGCGCTCCTACGAGCAGTACTTC. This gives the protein CARPPDHRPGQGARQRSYEQYF. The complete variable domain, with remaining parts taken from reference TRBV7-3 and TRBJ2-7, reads GAGVSQTPSNKVTEKGKYVELRCDPISGHTALYWYRQSLGQGPEFLIYFQGTGAADDSGLPNDRFFAVRPEGSVSTLKIQRTERGDSAVYLCARPPDHRPGQGARQRSYEQYFGPGTRLTVT.

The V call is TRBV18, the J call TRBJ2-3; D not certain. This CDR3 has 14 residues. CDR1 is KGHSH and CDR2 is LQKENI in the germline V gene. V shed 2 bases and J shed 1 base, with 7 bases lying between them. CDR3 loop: CASSPISGTDTQYF. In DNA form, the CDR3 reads TGTGCCAGCTCACCAATTTCAGGCACAGATACGCAGTATTTT.

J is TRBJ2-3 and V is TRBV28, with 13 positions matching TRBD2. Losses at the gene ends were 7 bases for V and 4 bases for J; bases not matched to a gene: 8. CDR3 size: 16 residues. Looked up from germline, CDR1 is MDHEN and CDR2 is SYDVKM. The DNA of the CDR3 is TGTGCCAGCATTGCCTCACTAGCGGGAGGGCCAGATACGCAGTATTTT. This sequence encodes CASIASLAGGPDTQYF.

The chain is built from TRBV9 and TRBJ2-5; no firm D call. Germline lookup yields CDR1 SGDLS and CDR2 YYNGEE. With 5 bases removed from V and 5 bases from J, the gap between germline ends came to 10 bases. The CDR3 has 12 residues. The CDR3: CASRGSSETQYF. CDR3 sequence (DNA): TGTGCCAGCAGAGGTAGCTCGGAGACCCAGTACTTC.

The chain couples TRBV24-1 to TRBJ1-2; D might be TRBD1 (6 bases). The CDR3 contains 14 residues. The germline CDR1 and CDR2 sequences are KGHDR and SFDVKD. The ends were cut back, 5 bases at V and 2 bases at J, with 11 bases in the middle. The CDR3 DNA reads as TGTGCCACCAGTGCTACACAGGGAAACTATGGCTACACCTTC. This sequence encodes CATSATQGNYGYTF.

CDR3 DNA: TGTGCCAGCAGCCACGGTGGGACTAGTATCAACTACGAGCAGTACTTC. This translates into CASSHGGTSINYEQYF. The chain uses TRBV4-2 and TRBJ2-7, with 8 nucleotides matching TRBD2. Germline V gene lookup returns CDR1 LGHNA and CDR2 YNFKEQ. The CDR3 extends over 16 amino acids. Losses at the gene ends were 3 bases for V and 3 bases for J; bases not matched to a gene: 10.

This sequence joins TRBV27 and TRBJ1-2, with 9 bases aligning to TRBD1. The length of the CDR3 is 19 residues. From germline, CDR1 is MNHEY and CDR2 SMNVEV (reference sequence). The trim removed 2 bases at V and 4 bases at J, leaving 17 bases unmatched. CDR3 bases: TGTGCCAGCAGTTTAGGGGCCCAGAAGACAGGGGGGGACCCCTATGGCTACACCTTC. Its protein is CASSLGAQKTGGDPYGYTF.